This passage covers 22 T cell receptor beta chains from one sample sequenced in a study of T cells in Graves' hyperthyroidism and ophthalmopathy. RNA transcripts gave rise to amplified TCR beta CDR3 regions. HTBI primers drove first-round RT-PCR of the TCR CDR3. MiXCR was run by TCRdb on the multiplex PCR reads, yielding one entry per CDR3 protein. Counted here are about 570,000 distinct CDR3 sequences, just over 45% occurring once; the ten biggest clones make up 15% to 20%. The sample was peripheral blood or thyroid tissue (not recorded which). The receptors shown here come from an adult woman with Graves' disease, either hyperthyroidism or ophthalmopathy (not recorded which).

The chain is built from TRBV28 and TRBJ2-5, with D possibly TRBD1 on 5 matching bases. Germline V gene data show CDR1 as MDHEN and CDR2 as SYDVKM. V shed 6 bases and J shed 14 bases, with 13 bases lying between them. This CDR3 spans 10 amino acids. CDR3 protein: CASRSGKVYF. The CDR3 region has the DNA TGTGCCAGCAGATCAGGGAAGGTCTACTTC. Based on the CDR3 plus reference TRBV28 and TRBJ2-5, the full variable domain is DVKVTQSSRYLVKRTGEKVFLECVQDMDHENMFWYRQDPGLGLRLIYFSYDVKMKEKGDIPEGYSVSREKKERFSLILESASTNQTSMYLCASRSGKVYFGPGTRLLVL.

There are many counts of this clonotype. The chain is built from TRBV5-1 and TRBJ1-1, with D perhaps TRBD1 (5 bases). Trimming took off 2 bases at V and 3 bases at J, with 11 bases between the two ends. Germline lookup yields CDR1 SGHRS and CDR2 YFSETQ. The CDR3 is made up of 14 amino acids. CDR3 region: CASSLGVRDTEAFF. In DNA form, the CDR3 reads TGCGCCAGCAGCTTAGGGGTCCGGGACACTGAAGCTTTCTTT.

V and J are TRBV6-6 and TRBJ1-1; 9 nucleotides line up with TRBD1. Germline CDR1 and CDR2: MNHNY and SVGAGI (reference sequence). The CDR3 runs 15 residues. The V segment lost 5 bases and the J segment 6 bases; nucleotides outside the gene matches: 10. CDR3 residues: CASSPRQGGMAEAFF. The CDR3 bases are TGTGCCAGCAGTCCTCGACAGGGGGGTATGGCTGAAGCTTTCTTT.

This clonotype was picked up many times. The rearrangement uses TRBV7-2 and TRBJ1-1; a weak D match, TRBD1 (5 bases). Germline V gene data show CDR1 as SGHTA and CDR2 as FQGNSA. This CDR3 spans 13 amino acids. Trimming pared 3 bases from V and 4 bases from J, leaving 9 bases between. The CDR3 DNA sequence: TGTGCCAGCAGCTTTACAGGTTCCACTGAAGCTTTCTTT. Encoded protein: CASSFTGSTEAFF.

This clonotype appeared once. The V and J genes are TRBV12-3 or TRBV12-4 and TRBJ2-6; D gene ambiguous. The CDR3 consists of 16 residues. Between the trimmed V and J ends, which lost 5 bases and 0 bases, there was a span of 11 bases. The CDR3 here is CASSTRWDSGANVLTF. The DNA for the CDR3 is TGTGCCAGCAGTACCAGGTGGGACTCTGGGGCCAACGTCCTGACTTTC.

This clonotype was recorded many times. The chain recombines TRBV5-1 with TRBJ2-2; 7 nucleotides match TRBD1. Germline lookup yields CDR1 SGHRS and CDR2 YFSETQ. V gave up 2 bases and J gave up 3 bases; unmatched junction bases: 4. This CDR3 contains 15 residues. The DNA for the CDR3 is TGCGCCAGCAGCTTTCGTACAGGGGACACCGGGGAGCTGTTTTTT. This codes for CASSFRTGDTGELFF.

The sample holds many counts of this clonotype. The rearrangement joins TRBV29-1 to TRBJ1-5; D is perhaps TRBD1 (5 bases). Germline V lookup: CDR1 SQVTM, CDR2 ANQGSEA. The CDR3 loop spans 13 amino acids. V lost 4 bases to trimming and J lost 2 bases, with 9 bases between them. The CDR3 reads CSVGPGGNQPQHF. The CDR3 DNA follows: TGCAGCGTTGGCCCGGGGGGCAATCAGCCCCAGCATTTT.

This clonotype was found a few times. The CDR3 reads CSVQTPGEVTYEQYF. For the CDR3, the DNA is TGCAGCGTTCAGACACCAGGGGAGGTAACCTACGAGCAGTACTTC. The rearrangement links TRBV29-1 to TRBJ2-7; D is perhaps TRBD1 or TRBD2 (6 bases each). Trimming took off 5 bases at V and 2 bases at J, with 19 bases between the two ends. CDR3 size: 15 residues. Per the germline V gene, CDR1 is SQVTM and CDR2 is ANQGSEA.

The chain combines TRBV14 with TRBJ2-2, with a tentative D call TRBD2 (5 bases). Germline CDR1 is SGHDN and CDR2 is FVKESK. Trimming took off 0 bases at V and 9 bases at J, with 17 bases between the two ends. The CDR3 runs 16 residues. Written as DNA, the CDR3 is TGTGCCAGCAGCCAAGATGAGGAGGTAGGACCCTGGGAGCTGTTTTTT. Translating gives CASSQDEEVGPWELFF.

The chain has TRBV2 and TRBJ1-2, with D possibly being TRBD1 (5 bases). This CDR3 spans 13 amino acids. V lost 6 bases and J 0 bases, leaving 8 bases between the germline ends. CDR1 is SNHLY and CDR2 is FYNNEI in the germline V gene. CDR3 sequence reads: CASRETANYGYTF. DNA of the CDR3: TGTGCCAGCAGGGAGACAGCTAACTATGGCTACACCTTC.

This sequence joins TRBV29-1 and TRBJ1-2; D is uncertain. CDR1 is SQVTM, CDR2 ANQGSEA, per germline. The CDR3 consists of 12 residues. The DNA for the CDR3 is TGCCGCGACAAGGGCCTGTTTGATGGCTACACCTTC. Residues: CRDKGLFDGYTF.

The sample holds a few counts of this clonotype. The V gene is TRBV15, the J gene TRBJ1-2; maybe TRBD1 (5 bases). CDR3 length: 12 residues. V was cut by 9 bases and J by 8 bases, with 16 bases left in between. Germline V gene data show CDR1 as LNHNV and CDR2 as YYDKDF (reference sequence). The CDR3 here is CATSWDLGGYTF. The CDR3 region has the DNA TGTGCCACTTCCTGGGACCTGGGGGGCTACACCTTC.

This clonotype was detected ten times or more. This sequence joins TRBV7-9 and TRBJ1-1; TRBD1 is a possible D gene (5 bases). V dropped 5 bases and J dropped 1 base, with 14 bases sitting between them. The CDR3 is made up of 15 amino acids. Germline V gene lookup returns CDR1 SEHNR and CDR2 FQNEAQ (reference sequence). The CDR3: CASSHRGGENTEAFF. The CDR3 bases are TGTGCCAGCAGCCACCGTGGAGGGGAGAACACTGAAGCTTTCTTT.

This sequence joins TRBV20-1 and TRBJ1-5; 11 bases are a match to TRBD1. V trimming: 7 bases; J trimming: 13 bases; junction bases outside the gene matches: 6. The CDR3 loop spans 11 amino acids. Germline CDR1 is DFQATT and CDR2 is SNEGSKA (reference sequence). DNA for the CDR3: TGCAGTGTGCGGGACAGGGGGTCTCAGCATTTT. Translated: CSVRDRGSQHF.

The rearrangement links TRBV28 to TRBJ1-2, with TRBD1 as a possible D gene (5 bases). Germline values: CDR1 MDHEN, CDR2 SYDVKM. The V end lost 6 bases, the J end lost 1 base, and 18 bases lay between the germline ends. The CDR3 covers 16 residues. The CDR3 DNA reads TGTGCCAGCAGACTCCGATGGGGCGTCGGTAACTATGGCTACACCTTC. Its translation is CASRLRWGVGNYGYTF.

This clonotype was observed at least ten times. CDR3 residues: CASSTRYSRQNTEAFF. The CDR3 region has the DNA TGTGCCAGTAGTACCCGTTACAGCCGTCAGAACACTGAAGCTTTCTTT. V gene TRBV19 combines with J gene TRBJ1-1, with D unclear. The V and J ends lost 4 bases and 1 base respectively, with 16 bases between them. CDR1 is LNHDA, CDR2 SQIVND, per germline (reference sequence). This CDR3 contains 16 residues.

This clonotype was seen repeatedly, ten times or more. The V gene is TRBV5-5, the J gene TRBJ1-2; no definite D call. The CDR3 is 14 amino acids. Germline V CDR1 and CDR2: SGHKS, YYEKEE (reference sequence). Trimming pared 0 bases from V and 6 bases from J, leaving 12 bases between. CDR3 coding DNA: TGTGCCAGCAGCTTGGAGTACACCGCGAATGGCTACACCTTC. Encoded protein: CASSLEYTANGYTF. Complete variable domain (other parts from reference TRBV5-5 and TRBJ1-2): DAGVTQSPTHLIKTRGQQVTLRCSPISGHKSVSWYQQVLGQGPQFIFQYYEKEERGRGNFPDRFSARQFPNYSSELNVNALLLGDSALYLCASSLEYTANGYTFGSGTRLTVV.

V and J are TRBV20-1 and TRBJ2-5; no clear D gene. This CDR3 comprises 9 residues. Germline CDR1 reads DFQATT; CDR2 reads SNEGSKA (reference sequence). Trimming removed 8 bases at V and 3 bases at J, with 4 bases between. The CDR3 sequence is CSSKETQYF. The CDR3 DNA reads TGCAGTTCCAAAGAGACCCAGTACTTC.

This clonotype was counted at least ten times. DNA of the CDR3: TGCAGTGCCCCCGGGCAGGCTAGCGCCTCCTACGAGCAGTACTTC. Translated, it gives CSAPGQASASYEQYF. This chain joins TRBV20-1 and TRBJ2-7; possibly TRBD2 for D (6 bases). From germline, CDR1 is DFQATT and CDR2 SNEGSKA (reference sequence). CDR3 length: 15 amino acids. The V and J ends lost 6 bases and 0 bases respectively, with 18 bases between them.

The rearrangement links TRBV7-9 to TRBJ1-2; 8 bases are a match to TRBD1. This CDR3 region has 13 residues. V gave up 8 bases and J gave up 8 bases; unmatched junction bases: 10. Germline V gene data show CDR1 as SEHNR and CDR2 as FQNEAQ (reference sequence). The CDR3 region is CASSLQGEEGYTF. In nucleotides, the CDR3 is TGTGCCAGCTCCTTACAGGGGGAAGAGGGCTACACCTTC. Variable domain in full (rest from reference TRBV7-9 and TRBJ1-2): DTGVSQNPRHKITKRGQNVTFRCDPISEHNRLYWYRQTLGQGPEFLTYFQNEAQLEKSRLLSDRFSAERPKGSFSTLEIQRTEQGDSAMYLCASSLQGEEGYTFGSGTRLTVV.

CDR3 sequence: CASSFGTSNEQFF. Here the CDR3 DNA reads TGTGCCAGCAGCTTCGGGACCTCGAATGAGCAGTTCTTC. This sequence joins TRBV7-6 and TRBJ2-1; the D call may be TRBD1 or TRBD2 (5 bases each). The CDR3 consists of 13 residues. Germline assignment: CDR1 SGHVS and CDR2 FNYEAQ. The V end was cut by 3 bases, the J end by 7 bases, with 10 bases between. Combining the CDR3 with reference TRBV7-6 and TRBJ2-1 gives the whole variable domain GAGVSQSPRYKVTKRGQDVALRCDPISGHVSLYWYRQALGQGPEFLTYFNYEAQQDKSGLPNDRFSAERPEGSISTLTIQRTEQRDSAMYRCASSFGTSNEQFFGPGTRLTVL.

Many counts were recorded for this clonotype. The chain combines TRBV7-6 with TRBJ1-5; D unresolved. The V end lost 2 bases, the J end lost 5 bases, and 7 bases lay between the germline ends. CDR1 is SGHVS, CDR2 FNYEAQ, per germline. CDR3 length equals 13 residues. CDR3 sequence: CASSLRADQPQHF. DNA for the CDR3: TGTGCCAGCAGCTTACGTGCTGATCAGCCCCAGCATTTT.